This T cell receptor beta chain was sequenced for a study of long-term antiretroviral therapy in people with HIV. Inclusion required at least two post-ART and at least one pre-ART PBMC samples. V was clipped by 5 bases and J by 3 bases; unmatched bases: 3. CDR3 length: 14 residues. The germline V gene has CDR1 SEHNR and CDR2 FQNEAQ (reference sequence). A v3.0 immunoSEQ assay was performed at survey level. Sequencing targeted 40,000-50,000 T-cell genomes per sample. Produced via immunoSEQ multiplex PCR; TCRdb's table is partial and in-frame only. Of about 11,000 clones listed, under 80% are singletons.

The V and J genes are TRBV7-9 and TRBJ2-2; 7 positions match TRBD2. The sample in question was unsorted PBMCs, obtained at the start of antiretroviral therapy, before treatment. The clonotype originates from a man between 25 and 39 years old with HIV. CDR3 coding DNA: TGTGCCAGCAGCACTAGCGCTTACACCGGGGAGCTGTTTTTT. The encoded protein is CASSTSAYTGELFF.